The clone carrying this T cell receptor beta chain was detected many times. The antigen remains undetermined. Original processing notes: It was from CDR3 differences across clinicopathological groups that a distant-metastasis classifier for papillary thyroid cancer was built. MiXCR reprocessed the PCR reads for TCRdb. These V and J calls are TCRdb output, not the study's own analysis. Of tens of thousands of clones in the sample, about 11% were seen once. No treatment had been given to any patient before thyroid surgery. Germline assignment: CDR1 GTSNPN and CDR2 SVGIG (reference sequence). V lost 2 bases and J 3 bases, leaving 7 bases between the germline ends. The CDR3 length is 12 residues. These data belong to a study of metastatic and nonmetastatic thyroid tumors. About the research overall: Both malignant and benign thyroid patients supplied peripheral blood and tumor or nodule tissue samples, across which the repertoires of these patients were then compared. Study-wide results and caveats: Reportedly, malignant thyroid tumors had significantly higher TCR beta diversity than benign nodules, in blood and tumor.

The sequence was collected from a female donor with papillary thyroid cancer or a benign thyroid nodule (not recorded which). Some clones in this sample may be carry-over from other donors' samples. The chain combines TRBV30 with TRBJ1-1; the D gene is possibly TRBD1 (5 bases). Sequenced sample: blood. CDR3 DNA sequence: TGTGCCTGGAGTCGAGGGGACACTGAAGCTTTCTTT. Protein sequence: CAWSRGDTEAFF.